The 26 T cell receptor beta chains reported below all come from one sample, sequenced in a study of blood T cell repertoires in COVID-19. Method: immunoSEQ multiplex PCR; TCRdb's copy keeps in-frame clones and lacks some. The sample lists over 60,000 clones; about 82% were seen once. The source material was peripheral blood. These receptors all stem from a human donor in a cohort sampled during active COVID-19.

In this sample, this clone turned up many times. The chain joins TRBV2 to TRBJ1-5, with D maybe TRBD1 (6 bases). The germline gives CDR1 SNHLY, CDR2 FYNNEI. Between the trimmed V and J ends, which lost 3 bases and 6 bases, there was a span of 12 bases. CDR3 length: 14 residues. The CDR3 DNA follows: TGTGCCAGCAGTGACCAGGGGCGGGCTCAGCCCCAGCATTTT. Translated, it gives CASSDQGRAQPQHF.

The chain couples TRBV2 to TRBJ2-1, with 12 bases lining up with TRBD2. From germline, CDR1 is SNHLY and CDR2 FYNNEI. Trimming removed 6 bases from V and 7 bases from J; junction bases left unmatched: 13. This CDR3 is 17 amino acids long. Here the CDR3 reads CASSPRGLAGFGNEQFF. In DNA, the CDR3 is TGTGCCAGCAGCCCGAGAGGACTAGCGGGATTTGGGAATGAGCAGTTCTTC.

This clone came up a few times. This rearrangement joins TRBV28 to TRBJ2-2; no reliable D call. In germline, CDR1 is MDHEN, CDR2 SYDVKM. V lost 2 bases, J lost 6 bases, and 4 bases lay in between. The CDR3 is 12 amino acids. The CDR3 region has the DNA TGTGCCAGCAGTTTAGTCTCCGGGGAGCTGTTTTTT. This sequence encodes CASSLVSGELFF.

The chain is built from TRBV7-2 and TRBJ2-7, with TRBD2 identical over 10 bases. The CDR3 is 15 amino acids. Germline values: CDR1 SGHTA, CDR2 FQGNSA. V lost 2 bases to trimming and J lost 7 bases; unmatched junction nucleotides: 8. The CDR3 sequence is CASSLFSSGGLEQYF. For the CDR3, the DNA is TGTGCCAGCAGCTTATTTTCTAGCGGGGGCCTGGAGCAGTACTTC.

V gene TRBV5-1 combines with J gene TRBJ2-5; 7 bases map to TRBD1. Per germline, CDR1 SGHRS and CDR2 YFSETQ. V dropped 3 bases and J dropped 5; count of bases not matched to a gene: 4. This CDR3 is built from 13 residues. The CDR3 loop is CASSWTGGETQYF. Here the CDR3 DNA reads TGCGCCAGCAGCTGGACAGGAGGTGAGACCCAGTACTTC.

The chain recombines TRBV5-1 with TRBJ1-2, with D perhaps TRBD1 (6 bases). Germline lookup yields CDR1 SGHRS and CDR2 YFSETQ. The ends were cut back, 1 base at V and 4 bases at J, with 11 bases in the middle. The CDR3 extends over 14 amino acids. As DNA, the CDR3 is TGCGCCAGCAGCTTGCGGCAGGGGTCCTATGGCTACACCTTC. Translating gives CASSLRQGSYGYTF.

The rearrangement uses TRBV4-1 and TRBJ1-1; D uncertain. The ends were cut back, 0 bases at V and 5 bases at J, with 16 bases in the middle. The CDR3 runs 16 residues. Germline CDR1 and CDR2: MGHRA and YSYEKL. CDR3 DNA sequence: TGCGCCAGCAGCCAAGAACGGGCCAGGCGGGAGACTGAAGCTTTCTTT. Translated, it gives CASSQERARRETEAFF.

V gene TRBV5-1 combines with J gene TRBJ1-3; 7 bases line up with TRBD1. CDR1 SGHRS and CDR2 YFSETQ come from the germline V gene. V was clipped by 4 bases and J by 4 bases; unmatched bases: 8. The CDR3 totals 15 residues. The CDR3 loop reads CASSPRQGFGNTIYF. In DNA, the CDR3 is TGCGCCAGCAGCCCTCGACAGGGTTTCGGAAACACCATATATTTT.

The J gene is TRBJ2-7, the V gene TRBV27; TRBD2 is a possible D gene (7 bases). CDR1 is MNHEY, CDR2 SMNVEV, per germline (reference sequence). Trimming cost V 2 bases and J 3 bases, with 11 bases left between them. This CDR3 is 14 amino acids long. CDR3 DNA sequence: TGTGCCAGCAGTTTAGGTAGGGGGGGCTACGAGCAGTACTTC. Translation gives CASSLGRGGYEQYF.

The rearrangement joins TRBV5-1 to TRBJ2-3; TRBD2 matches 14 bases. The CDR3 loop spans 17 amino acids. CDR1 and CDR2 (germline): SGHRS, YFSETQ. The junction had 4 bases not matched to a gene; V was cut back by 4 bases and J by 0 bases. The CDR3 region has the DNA TGCGCCAGCAGCACGGGACTAGCGGGAGCTAGCACAGATACGCAGTATTTT. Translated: CASSTGLAGASTDTQYF.

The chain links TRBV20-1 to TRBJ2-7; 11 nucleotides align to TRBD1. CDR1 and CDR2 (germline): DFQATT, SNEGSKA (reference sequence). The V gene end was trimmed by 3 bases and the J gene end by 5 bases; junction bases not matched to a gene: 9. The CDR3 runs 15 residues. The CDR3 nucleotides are TGCAGTGCTAGTGATTCCGGGACAGGGGGTAACGAGCAGTACTTC. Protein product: CSASDSGTGGNEQYF.

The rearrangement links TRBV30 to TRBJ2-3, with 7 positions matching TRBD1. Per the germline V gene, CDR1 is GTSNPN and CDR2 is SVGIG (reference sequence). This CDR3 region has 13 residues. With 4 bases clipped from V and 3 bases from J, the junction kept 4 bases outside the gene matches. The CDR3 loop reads CAWKGAGTDTQYF. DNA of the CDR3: TGTGCCTGGAAGGGGGCGGGTACAGATACGCAGTATTTT.

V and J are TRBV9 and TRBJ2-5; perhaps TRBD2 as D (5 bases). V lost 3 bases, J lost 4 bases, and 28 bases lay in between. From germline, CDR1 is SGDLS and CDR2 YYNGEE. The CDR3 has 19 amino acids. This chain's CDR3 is CASSATLGGGIGPAETQYF. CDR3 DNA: TGTGCCAGCAGCGCAACCCTAGGAGGAGGAATTGGGCCAGCAGAGACCCAGTACTTC.

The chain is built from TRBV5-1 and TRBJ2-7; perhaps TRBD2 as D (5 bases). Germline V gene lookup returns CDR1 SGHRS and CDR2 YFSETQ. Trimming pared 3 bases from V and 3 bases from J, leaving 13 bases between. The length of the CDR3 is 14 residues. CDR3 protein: CASSSDFRGYEQYF. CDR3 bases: TGCGCCAGCAGCTCGGACTTTCGCGGCTACGAGCAGTACTTC.

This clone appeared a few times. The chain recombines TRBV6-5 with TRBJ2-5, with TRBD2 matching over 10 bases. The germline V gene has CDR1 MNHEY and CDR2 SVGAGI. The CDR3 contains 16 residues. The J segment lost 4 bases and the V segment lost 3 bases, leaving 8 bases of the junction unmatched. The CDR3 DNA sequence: TGTGCCAGCAGTTATTACCAGCGGGAGGGCCCAGAGACCCAGTACTTC. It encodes CASSYYQREGPETQYF.

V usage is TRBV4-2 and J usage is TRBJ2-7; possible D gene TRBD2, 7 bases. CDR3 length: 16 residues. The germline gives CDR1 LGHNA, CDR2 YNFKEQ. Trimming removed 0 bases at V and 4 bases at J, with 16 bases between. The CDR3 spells CASSQDKRGGYYEQYF. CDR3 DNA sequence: TGTGCCAGCAGCCAAGATAAGAGGGGGGGATATTACGAGCAGTACTTC.

CDR3 sequence: CASRPTGVITEAFF. The CDR3, as DNA: TGTGCCAGTAGACCGACAGGGGTCATCACTGAAGCTTTCTTT. J is TRBJ1-1 and V is TRBV19; TRBD1 agrees at 8 bases. With V trimmed by 6 bases and J by 4 bases, 7 bases remained unmatched. The CDR3 covers 14 residues. The V gene's germline CDR1 is LNHDA and CDR2 SQIVND (reference sequence).

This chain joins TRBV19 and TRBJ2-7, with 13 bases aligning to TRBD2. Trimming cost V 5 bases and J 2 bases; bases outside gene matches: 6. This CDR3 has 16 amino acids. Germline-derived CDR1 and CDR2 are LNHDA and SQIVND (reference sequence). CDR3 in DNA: TGTGCCAGTAGTGGGACTAGCGGGACTGACCCCTACGAGCAGTACTTC. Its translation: CASSGTSGTDPYEQYF.

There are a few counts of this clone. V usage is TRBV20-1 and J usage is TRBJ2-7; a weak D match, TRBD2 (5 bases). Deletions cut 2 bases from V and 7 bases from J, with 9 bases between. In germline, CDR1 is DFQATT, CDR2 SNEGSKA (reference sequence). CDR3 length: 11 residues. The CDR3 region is CSARSGREQYF. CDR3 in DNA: TGCAGTGCTAGAAGCGGAAGAGAGCAGTACTTC.

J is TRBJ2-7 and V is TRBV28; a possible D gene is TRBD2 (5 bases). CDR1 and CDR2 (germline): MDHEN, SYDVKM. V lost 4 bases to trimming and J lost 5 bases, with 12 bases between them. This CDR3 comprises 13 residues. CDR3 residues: CASSSHTEDEQYF. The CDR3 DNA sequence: TGTGCCAGCAGTTCCCATACGGAGGACGAGCAGTACTTC.

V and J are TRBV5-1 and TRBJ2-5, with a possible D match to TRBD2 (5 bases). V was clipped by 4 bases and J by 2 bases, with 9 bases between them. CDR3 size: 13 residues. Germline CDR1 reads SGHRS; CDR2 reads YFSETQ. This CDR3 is CASSSGLQETQYF. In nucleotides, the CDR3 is TGCGCCAGCAGCAGCGGACTGCAAGAGACCCAGTACTTC. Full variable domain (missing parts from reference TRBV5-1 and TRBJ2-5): KAGVTQTPRYLIKTRGQQVTLSCSPISGHRSVSWYQQTPGQGLQFLFEYFSETQRNKGNFPGRFSGRQFSNSRSEMNVSTLELGDSALYLCASSSGLQETQYFGPGTRLLVL.

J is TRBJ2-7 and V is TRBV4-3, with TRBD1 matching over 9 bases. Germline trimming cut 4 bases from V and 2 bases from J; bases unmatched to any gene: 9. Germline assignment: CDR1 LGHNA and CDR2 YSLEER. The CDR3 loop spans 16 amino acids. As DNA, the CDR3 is TGCGCCAGCAGCCGAGGACAGGGGTCGGGCGCCTACGAGCAGTACTTC. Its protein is CASSRGQGSGAYEQYF.

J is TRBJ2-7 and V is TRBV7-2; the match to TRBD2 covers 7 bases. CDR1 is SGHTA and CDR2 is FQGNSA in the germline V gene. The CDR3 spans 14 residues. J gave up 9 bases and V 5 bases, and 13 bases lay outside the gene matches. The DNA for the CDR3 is TGTGCCAGCAGCCTACGGACTTCCCCGGGGGGGCAGTACTTC. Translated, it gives CASSLRTSPGGQYF.

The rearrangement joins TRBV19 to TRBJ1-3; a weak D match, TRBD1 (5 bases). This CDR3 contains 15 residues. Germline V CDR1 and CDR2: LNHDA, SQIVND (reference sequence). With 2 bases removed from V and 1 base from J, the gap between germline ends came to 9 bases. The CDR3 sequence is CASSISRGSGNTIYF. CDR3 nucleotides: TGTGCCAGTAGTATATCTAGGGGATCTGGAAACACCATATATTTT.

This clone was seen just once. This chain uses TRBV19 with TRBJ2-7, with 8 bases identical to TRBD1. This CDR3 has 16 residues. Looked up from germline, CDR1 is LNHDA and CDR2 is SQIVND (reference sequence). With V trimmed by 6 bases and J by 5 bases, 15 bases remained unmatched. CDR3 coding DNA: TGTGCCAGTAGACAGGGGGTCCGGGGGCGCGTCGACGAGCAGTACTTC. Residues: CASRQGVRGRVDEQYF.

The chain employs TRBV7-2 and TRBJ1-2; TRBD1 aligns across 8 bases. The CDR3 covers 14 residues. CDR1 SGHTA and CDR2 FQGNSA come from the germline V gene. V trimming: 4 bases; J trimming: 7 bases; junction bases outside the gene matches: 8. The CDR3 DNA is TGTGCCAGCAGCTCAGAGACAGGGGTGACTGGCTACACCTTC. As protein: CASSSETGVTGYTF.